The T cell receptor beta chain described here comes from a study of OX40 agonist ivuxolimab in advanced cancers. Study summary: Earlier anti-PD-1, anti-PD-L1 or anti-CTLA-4 therapy was permitted; 40% had received some. Study outcomes and limitations: Some patients who did not respond also had low normalized T-cell clonal expansion. On average, a greater number of expanded clones characterised CD8+ T cells relative to CD4+.

Measured with immunoSEQ multiplex PCR; TCRdb has only the in-frame clones, and not every one. The table has around 97,000 clones, roughly 80% seen once. CDR1 MGHRA and CDR2 YSYEKL come from the germline V gene. Trimming removed 1 base from V and 6 bases from J; junction bases left unmatched: 8. There are 16 residues in the CDR3. About this clone itself: Its antigen remains unknown.

Blood draws occurred at baseline, cycle 4 day 1, and cycle 7 day 1. This chain connects TRBV4-1 to TRBJ1-2; 10 bases align to TRBD1. Sequenced here: CD4+ or CD8+ T cells sorted from blood, sampled in a trial of the OX40 agonist ivuxolimab. This clonotype originated in an adult with an advanced solid tumor such as melanoma, head and neck, liver or kidney cancer. CDR3 DNA sequence: TGCGCCAGCAGCCAAGCCCCGACAGGGGGCAACGATGGCTACACCTTC. Its translation is CASSQAPTGGNDGYTF.